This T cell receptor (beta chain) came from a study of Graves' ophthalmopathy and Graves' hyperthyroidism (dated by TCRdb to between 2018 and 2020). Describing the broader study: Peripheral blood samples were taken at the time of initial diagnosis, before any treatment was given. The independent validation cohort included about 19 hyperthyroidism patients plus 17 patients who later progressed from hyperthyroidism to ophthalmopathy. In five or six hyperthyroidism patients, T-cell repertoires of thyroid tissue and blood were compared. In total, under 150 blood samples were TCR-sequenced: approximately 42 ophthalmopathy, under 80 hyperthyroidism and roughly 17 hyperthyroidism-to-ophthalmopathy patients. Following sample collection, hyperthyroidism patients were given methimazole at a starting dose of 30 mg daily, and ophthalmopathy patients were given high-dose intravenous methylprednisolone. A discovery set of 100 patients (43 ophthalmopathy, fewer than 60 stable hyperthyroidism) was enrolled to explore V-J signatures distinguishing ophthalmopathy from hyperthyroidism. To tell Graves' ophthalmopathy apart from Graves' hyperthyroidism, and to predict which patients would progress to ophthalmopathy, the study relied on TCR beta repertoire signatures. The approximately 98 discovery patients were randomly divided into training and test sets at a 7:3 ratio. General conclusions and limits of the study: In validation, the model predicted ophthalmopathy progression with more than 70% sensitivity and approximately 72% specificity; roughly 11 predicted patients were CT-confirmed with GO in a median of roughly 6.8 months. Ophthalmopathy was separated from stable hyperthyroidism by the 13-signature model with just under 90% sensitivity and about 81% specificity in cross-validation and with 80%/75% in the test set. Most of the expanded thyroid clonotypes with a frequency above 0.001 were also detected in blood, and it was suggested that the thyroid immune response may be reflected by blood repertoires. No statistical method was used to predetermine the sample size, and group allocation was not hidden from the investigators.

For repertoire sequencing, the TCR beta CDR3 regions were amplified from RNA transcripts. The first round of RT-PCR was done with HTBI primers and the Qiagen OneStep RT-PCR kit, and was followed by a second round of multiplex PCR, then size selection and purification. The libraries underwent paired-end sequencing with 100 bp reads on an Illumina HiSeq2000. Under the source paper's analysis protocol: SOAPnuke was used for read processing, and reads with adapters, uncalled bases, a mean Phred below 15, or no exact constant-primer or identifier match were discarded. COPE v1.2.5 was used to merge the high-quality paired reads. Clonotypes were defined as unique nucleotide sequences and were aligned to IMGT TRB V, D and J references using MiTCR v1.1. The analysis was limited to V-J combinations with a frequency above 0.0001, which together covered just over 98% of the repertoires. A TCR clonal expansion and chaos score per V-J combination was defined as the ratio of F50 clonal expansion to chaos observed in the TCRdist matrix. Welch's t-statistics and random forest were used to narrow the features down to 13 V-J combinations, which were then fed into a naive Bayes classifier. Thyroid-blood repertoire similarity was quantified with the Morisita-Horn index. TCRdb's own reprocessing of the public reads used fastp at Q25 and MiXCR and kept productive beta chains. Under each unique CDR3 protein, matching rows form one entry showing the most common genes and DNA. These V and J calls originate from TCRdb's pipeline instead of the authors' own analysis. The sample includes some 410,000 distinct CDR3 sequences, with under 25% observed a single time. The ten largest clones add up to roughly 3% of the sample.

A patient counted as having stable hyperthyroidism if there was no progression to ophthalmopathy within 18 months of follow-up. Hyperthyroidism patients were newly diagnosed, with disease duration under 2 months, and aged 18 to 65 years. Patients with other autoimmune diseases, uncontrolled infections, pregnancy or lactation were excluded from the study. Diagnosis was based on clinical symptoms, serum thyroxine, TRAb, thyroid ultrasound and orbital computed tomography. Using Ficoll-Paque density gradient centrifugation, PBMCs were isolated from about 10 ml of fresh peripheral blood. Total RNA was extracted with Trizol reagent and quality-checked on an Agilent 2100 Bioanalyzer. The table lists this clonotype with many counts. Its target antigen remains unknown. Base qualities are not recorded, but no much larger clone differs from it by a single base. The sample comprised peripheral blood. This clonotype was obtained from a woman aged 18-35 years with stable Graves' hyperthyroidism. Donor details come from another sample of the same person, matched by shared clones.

The nucleotide sequence is given as TGTGCCAGCAATTCACGGGACTCATATCGAAACACCATATATTTT. This yields the protein CASNSRDSYRNTIYF. Recombination linked TRBV12-3 or TRBV12-4 to TRBJ1-3; TRBD1 is a weak D gene call, 5 bases matching. The junction carries 18 bases between V and J, which are trimmed by 7 bases and 5 bases respectively. The CDR3 holds 15 amino acids from the cysteine to the phenylalanine. Just the 45-base CDR3 DNA is kept, in frame starting at base 1.